These 9 T cell receptor beta chains were all obtained from the same sample, sequenced in a study of cytomegalovirus exposure and HLA in healthy donors (dated 2017 in TCRdb). Libraries were constructed by the immunoSEQ multiplex PCR assay. The multiplex PCR relied on a mix of 60 forward primers for TCR Vbeta segments and 13 reverse primers for TCR Jbeta segments. Imported from immuneACCESS, the table was reduced by TCRdb to in-frame sequences with V and J called. These copies leave out some clones; in studies compared against another copy, an unresolved V gene accounts for under half, and the cause of the remainder is not known. This sample has more than 150,000 clones in its table, and approximately 85% of those were observed once. The ten biggest clones cover about 0.78% of the sample. The sequencing input was PBMCs. The receptors stem from a woman younger than 30 in good health and CMV-seronegative.

This clone was observed once. The chain links TRBV29-1 to TRBJ2-5; a weak D match, TRBD2 (5 bases). Judging by the DNA end, TRBJ2-7 fits better; the J call may be wrong. This CDR3 contains 10 residues. CDR1 and CDR2 from the germline V gene are SQVTM and ANQGSEA. The CDR3 spells CSVGLHEQYF. CDR3 nucleotides: TGCAGCGTTGGACTACACGAGCAGTACTTC.

This sequence joins TRBV7-9 and TRBJ1-5, with 7 positions matching TRBD1. V lost 5 bases, J lost 7 bases, and 5 bases stayed unmatched. The CDR3 contains 13 residues. Germline V gives CDR1 SEHNR, CDR2 FQNEAQ (reference sequence). The CDR3 reads CASSVQGYQPQHF. DNA of the CDR3: TGTGCCAGCAGCGTACAGGGGTACCAGCCCCAGCATTTT.

The V call is TRBV2, the J call TRBJ2-3, with TRBD1 matching 9 bases. The CDR3 consists of 15 residues. With V trimmed by 7 bases and J by 5 bases, 10 bases remained unmatched. Per the germline V gene, CDR1 is SNHLY and CDR2 is FYNNEI. The DNA for the CDR3 is TGTGCCAGCAATCCTTACAGGGGGCTTGAAGATACGCAGTATTTT. Amino acids: CASNPYRGLEDTQYF. The full variable domain, in which reference TRBV2 and TRBJ2-3 provide the parts outside the CDR3, is EPEVTQTPSHQVTQMGQEVILRCVPISNHLYFYWYRQILGQKVEFLVSFYNNEISEKSEIFDDQFSVERPDGSNFTLKIRSTKLEDSAMYFCASNPYRGLEDTQYFGPGTRLTVL.

This chain connects TRBV5-1 to TRBJ2-2; weak D call: TRBD1 (6 bases). V shed 4 bases and J shed 0 bases, with 19 bases lying between them. CDR3 size: 18 residues. The germline CDR1 and CDR2 sequences are SGHRS and YFSETQ. Here the CDR3 reads CASSRGLGQGTNTGELFF. Here the CDR3 DNA reads TGCGCCAGCAGCAGGGGGTTAGGGCAGGGAACGAACACCGGGGAGCTGTTTTTT.

This sequence joins TRBV27 and TRBJ1-1; the match to TRBD1 covers 8 bases. CDR3 size: 14 residues. Germline CDR1 and CDR2: MNHEY and SMNVEV (reference sequence). V dropped 6 bases and J dropped 4; count of bases not matched to a gene: 7. CDR3 loop: CASRVQGGGTEAFF. CDR3 DNA: TGTGCCAGCAGGGTACAGGGGGGGGGCACTGAAGCTTTCTTT.

The chain combines TRBV4-1 with TRBJ2-7; no clear D gene. Per germline, CDR1 MGHRA and CDR2 YSYEKL. The CDR3 is made up of 14 amino acids. V was cut by 0 bases and J by 5 bases, with 11 bases left in between. The CDR3 DNA sequence: TGCGCCAGCAGCCAAGACGGGTTTATCGACGAGCAGTACTTC. Translating gives CASSQDGFIDEQYF.

The gene calls are TRBV19 and TRBJ1-1; 7 bases align to TRBD1. J lost 5 bases, V lost 5 bases, and 8 bases had no gene match. The CDR3 contains 14 residues. Germline-derived CDR1 and CDR2 are LNHDA and SQIVND (reference sequence). CDR3 DNA sequence: TGTGCCAGTAGTTTGAGGGGGCGCGGGACTGAAGCTTTCTTT. It specifies CASSLRGRGTEAFF. Using reference TRBV19 and TRBJ1-1 for the parts outside the CDR3, the full variable domain is DGGITQSPKYLFRKEGQNVTLSCEQNLNHDAMYWYRQDPGQGLRLIYYSQIVNDFQKGDIAEGYSVSREKKESFPLTVTSAQKNPTAFYLCASSLRGRGTEAFFGQGTRLTVV.

The V gene is TRBV6-5, the J gene TRBJ2-3; D is perhaps TRBD2 (6 bases). V was pared by 5 bases and J by 2 bases, with 14 bases between. This CDR3 has 15 residues. CDR1 is MNHEY, CDR2 SVGAGI, per germline. The CDR3 sequence is CASSAPGLVTDTQYF. The CDR3 nucleotides are TGTGCCAGCAGTGCCCCGGGACTCGTCACAGATACGCAGTATTTT.

This sequence joins TRBV21-1 and TRBJ1-3. TRBV21-1 is assigned pseudogene status. The CDR3 length is 16 residues. CDR3 loop: CASSKAPGNSGNTIYF. The CDR3 nucleotides read TGTGCCAGCAGCAAAGCACCGGGTAACTCTGGAAACACCATATATTTT.